This T cell receptor (beta chain) came from a study of shared clonotypes between healthy human individuals. General study points: Researchers sampled only blood; tissue repertoires likely differ.

Note on this clone: The antigen is undetermined.

This CDR3 comprises 15 residues. J lost 4 bases, V lost 2 bases, and 4 bases had no gene match. Germline V CDR1 and CDR2: SEHNR, FQNEAQ (reference sequence). Here immunoSEQ multiplex PCR was the method, and the copy in TCRdb shows in-frame clones only, minus some. There are over a million clones in the sample; approximately 78% occur only once, and 0.5% to 0.65% lies in the top ten. CD45RA+ naive and CD45RA-negative memory subsets were separated from CD4+ cells. The genes are TRBV7-9 and TRBJ2-7; 11 bases map to TRBD1. This receptor was taken from a man aged 18 to 30 in good health. Some clones in this sample may be carry-over from other donors' samples. Specimen: memory CD4+ T cells from PBMCs. Subset given: CD45RA-negative fraction. This CDR3 is CASSLKGQGGYEQYF. The CDR3 region has the DNA TGTGCCAGCAGCTTAAAGGGACAGGGGGGTTACGAGCAGTACTTC.